The rows below give T cell receptor beta chains drawn from one sample of a study of neurological immune-mediated disorders. TCRdb passed the 5' RACE reads through MiXCR, listing each CDR3 protein once. The sample lists about 38,000 distinct CDR3 sequences; 11% were seen once. Material for sequencing was CD4+ T cells from blood. The receptor set was obtained from a woman under 40 with HTLV-1-associated myelopathy (HAM/TSP). The CDR3 runs from the conserved cysteine through the conserved F or W. Each record gives: J gene, V gene, clone size, D gene, CDR3 protein, CDR3 DNA. D genes are given only for firm matches. The listing skips clone size in some rows; elsewhere it reads once, few, many or a size class.

J gene: TRBJ1-2
V gene: TRBV19
clone size: many
D gene: .
CDR3 protein: CASSRPAGARGYTF
CDR3 DNA: TGTGCCAGTAGTAGACCGGCGGGGGCACGTGGCTACACCTTC

J gene: TRBJ1-6
V gene: TRBV6-5
clone size: many
D gene: .
CDR3 protein: CASSYSKVAGDNSPLHF
CDR3 DNA: TGTGCCAGCAGTTACTCGAAGGTCGCAGGTGACAATTCACCCCTCCACTTT

J gene: TRBJ2-5
V gene: TRBV5-8
clone size: .
D gene: .
CDR3 protein: CASSSWETQYF
CDR3 DNA: TGTGCCAGCAGCTCCTGGGAGACCCAGTACTTT

J gene: TRBJ2-5
V gene: TRBV9
clone size: many
D gene: TRBD2
CDR3 protein: CASSEITGTGGETQYF
CDR3 DNA: TGTGCCAGCAGCGAAATAACCGGGACGGGAGGGGAGACCCAGTACTTC

J gene: TRBJ2-1
V gene: TRBV6-5
clone size: many
D gene: .
CDR3 protein: CASSPGYPNNEQFF
CDR3 DNA: TGTGCCAGCAGTCCAGGGTATCCGAACAATGAGCAGTTCTTC

J gene: TRBJ1-6
V gene: TRBV25-1
clone size: many
D gene: .
CDR3 protein: CASSATGRNSPLHF
CDR3 DNA: TGTGCCAGCAGTGCTACTGGACGAAATTCACCCCTCCACTTT

J gene: TRBJ1-2
V gene: TRBV2
clone size: many
D gene: TRBD1
CDR3 protein: CASSIQPHDRGHF
CDR3 DNA: TGTGCCAGCAGTATCCAGCCCCACGACAGGGGGCACTTC

J gene: TRBJ2-1
V gene: TRBV19
clone size: many
D gene: .
CDR3 protein: CASSIGVINEQFF
CDR3 DNA: TGTGCCAGTAGTATAGGGGTTATCAATGAGCAGTTCTTC

J gene: TRBJ2-4
V gene: TRBV21-1
clone size: many
D gene: .
CDR3 protein: CASSKVGRQPGLLLAKNIQYF
CDR3 DNA: TGTGCCAGCAGCAAAGTGGGAAGGCAACCGGGACTTTTACTAGCCAAAAACATTCAGTACTTC

J gene: TRBJ2-1
V gene: TRBV11-3
clone size: .
D gene: TRBD2
CDR3 protein: CASSQTGTSGGYEQFF
CDR3 DNA: TGTGCCAGCAGCCAGACAGGGACTAGCGGGGGGTATGAGCAGTTCTTC

J gene: TRBJ1-3
V gene: TRBV5-1
clone size: many
D gene: .
CDR3 protein: CASSLGQPGNTIYF
CDR3 DNA: TGCGCCAGCAGCTTAGGACAGCCTGGAAACACCATATATTTT

J gene: TRBJ1-1
V gene: TRBV2
clone size: few
D gene: TRBD1
CDR3 protein: CASRRGRETEAFF
CDR3 DNA: TGTGCCAGCAGGAGGGGGCGGGAGACTGAAGCTTTCTTT

J gene: TRBJ2-7
V gene: TRBV10-1
clone size: .
D gene: TRBD1
CDR3 protein: CASSDGRGKHKQYF
CDR3 DNA: TGCGCCAGCAGTGACGGCAGGGGGAAACACAAGCAGTACTTC

J gene: TRBJ1-4
V gene: TRBV6-6
clone size: many
D gene: TRBD1
CDR3 protein: CASRRGQGVEEKLFF
CDR3 DNA: TGTGCCAGCAGGCGAGGACAGGGGGTAGAGGAAAAACTGTTTTTT

J gene: TRBJ1-1
V gene: TRBV6-5
clone size: many
D gene: TRBD1
CDR3 protein: CASSRDRVGTEAFF
CDR3 DNA: TGTGCCAGCAGTCGCGACAGGGTTGGCACTGAAGCTTTCTTT

J gene: TRBJ1-5
V gene: TRBV2
clone size: many
D gene: .
CDR3 protein: CASSNRVNQPQHF
CDR3 DNA: TGTGCCAGCAGTAACAGGGTTAACCAGCCCCAGCATTTT

J gene: TRBJ1-1
V gene: TRBV11-1
clone size: many
D gene: .
CDR3 protein: CASSLGGTTEAFF
CDR3 DNA: TGTGCCAGCAGCTTAGGGGGGACCACTGAAGCTTTCTTT

J gene: TRBJ2-6
V gene: TRBV6-2/TRBV6-3
clone size: many
D gene: .
CDR3 protein: CASTPSGANVLTF
CDR3 DNA: TGTGCCAGCACACCCTCTGGGGCCAACGTCCTGACTTTC

J gene: TRBJ2-7
V gene: TRBV12-3/TRBV12-4
clone size: many
D gene: .
CDR3 protein: CASSLGLTGSEQYF
CDR3 DNA: TGTGCCAGCAGTTTGGGGCTCACGGGATCCGAGCAGTACTTC

J gene: TRBJ2-6
V gene: TRBV5-5
clone size: many
D gene: TRBD1
CDR3 protein: CASSLVGTGGTMGANVLTF
CDR3 DNA: TGTGCCAGCAGCTTAGTCGGGACAGGGGGCACGATGGGGGCCAACGTCCTGACTTTC

J gene: TRBJ1-2
V gene: TRBV20-1
clone size: many
D gene: .
CDR3 protein: CSAILRGVIPANYGYTF
CDR3 DNA: TGCAGTGCTATACTAAGGGGGGTTATTCCCGCTAACTATGGCTACACCTTC

J gene: TRBJ1-5
V gene: TRBV6-6
clone size: many
D gene: TRBD1
CDR3 protein: CASRSGGDNQPQHF
CDR3 DNA: TGTGCCAGCAGGTCAGGGGGGGACAATCAGCCCCAGCATTTT

J gene: TRBJ1-2
V gene: TRBV20-1
clone size: many
D gene: .
CDR3 protein: CSASVTGRVANYGYTF
CDR3 DNA: TGCAGTGCTAGTGTTACGGGTAGGGTGGCTAACTATGGCTACACCTTC

J gene: TRBJ1-4
V gene: TRBV5-1
clone size: many
D gene: .
CDR3 protein: CASSWNLGGEKLFF
CDR3 DNA: TGCGCCAGCAGCTGGAATCTGGGCGGCGAAAAACTGTTTTTT

J gene: TRBJ2-1
V gene: TRBV5-1
clone size: many
D gene: .
CDR3 protein: CASSERGNEQFF
CDR3 DNA: TGCGCCAGCAGTGAAAGGGGGAATGAGCAGTTCTTC

J gene: TRBJ1-2
V gene: TRBV20-1
clone size: many
D gene: .
CDR3 protein: CSASAGRNYGYTF
CDR3 DNA: TGCAGTGCTAGCGCAGGCCGAAACTATGGCTACACCTTC

J gene: TRBJ1-1
V gene: TRBV20-1
clone size: many
D gene: .
CDR3 protein: CSATTGAGYGAEAFF
CDR3 DNA: TGCAGTGCTACAACCGGAGCGGGGTACGGCGCTGAAGCTTTCTTT

J gene: TRBJ1-2
V gene: TRBV6-5
clone size: .
D gene: .
CDR3 protein: CASSYSLGPNYGYTF
CDR3 DNA: TGTGCCAGCAGTTACTCTCTAGGGCCTAACTATGGCTACACCTTC

J gene: TRBJ2-7
V gene: TRBV7-2
clone size: many
D gene: TRBD2
CDR3 protein: CASSSYSAGVYEQYF
CDR3 DNA: TGTGCCAGCAGCTCGTATTCGGCGGGGGTCTACGAGCAGTACTTC

J gene: TRBJ2-7
V gene: TRBV3-1
clone size: many
D gene: .
CDR3 protein: CASSQEGRRGGYEQYF
CDR3 DNA: TGTGCCAGCAGCCAAGAGGGGAGAAGAGGGGGATACGAGCAGTACTTC

J gene: TRBJ1-2
V gene: TRBV5-6
clone size: many
D gene: .
CDR3 protein: CASSWRSNYGYTF
CDR3 DNA: TGTGCCAGCAGCTGGAGGTCTAACTATGGCTACACCTTC

J gene: TRBJ1-1
V gene: TRBV19
clone size: many
D gene: TRBD1
CDR3 protein: CASNPGQGYSTEAFF
CDR3 DNA: TGTGCCAGTAACCCGGGACAGGGCTACAGTACTGAAGCTTTCTTT

J gene: TRBJ2-1
V gene: TRBV5-1
clone size: many
D gene: .
CDR3 protein: CASSLSGLESNEQFF
CDR3 DNA: TGCGCCAGCAGCCTCTCAGGGCTCGAAAGCAATGAGCAGTTCTTC

J gene: TRBJ1-3
V gene: TRBV7-2
clone size: many
D gene: .
CDR3 protein: CASSPGSGNTIYF
CDR3 DNA: TGTGCCAGCAGCCCCGGCTCGGGAAACACCATATATTTT

J gene: TRBJ1-1
V gene: TRBV20-1
clone size: many
D gene: .
CDR3 protein: CSATPGTVNTEAFF
CDR3 DNA: TGCAGTGCTACACCCGGGACGGTGAACACTGAAGCTTTCTTT

J gene: TRBJ2-3
V gene: TRBV27
clone size: many
D gene: .
CDR3 protein: CASSLYGFTQYF
CDR3 DNA: TGTGCCAGCAGTTTATATGGATTTACGCAGTATTTT

J gene: TRBJ2-4
V gene: TRBV19
clone size: many
D gene: .
CDR3 protein: CASSYLASDKNIQYF
CDR3 DNA: TGTGCCAGTAGTTACCTAGCGTCTGACAAAAACATTCAGTACTTC

J gene: TRBJ2-1
V gene: TRBV3-1
clone size: many
D gene: .
CDR3 protein: CASSPSGTLYNEQFF
CDR3 DNA: TGTGCCAGCAGCCCATCCGGGACCCTTTACAATGAGCAGTTCTTC

J gene: TRBJ2-7
V gene: TRBV11-2
clone size: .
D gene: TRBD1
CDR3 protein: CASTDLRPVTGSNEQYF
CDR3 DNA: TGTGCCAGCACGGATTTACGTCCGGTGACAGGGTCGAACGAGCAGTACTTC

J gene: TRBJ2-7
V gene: TRBV5-1
clone size: .
D gene: .
CDR3 protein: CASSYVRRSYEQYF
CDR3 DNA: TGCGCCAGCAGCTACGTCAGACGCTCCTACGAGCAGTACTTC

J gene: TRBJ2-7
V gene: TRBV7-6
clone size: many
D gene: .
CDR3 protein: CASSSHRDEQYF
CDR3 DNA: TGTGCCAGCAGCTCACACAGGGACGAGCAGTACTTC

J gene: TRBJ2-1
V gene: TRBV11-2
clone size: many
D gene: TRBD1
CDR3 protein: CASSLDSPGQGTSNEQFF
CDR3 DNA: TGTGCCAGCAGCTTAGACTCGCCGGGACAGGGGACCTCAAATGAGCAGTTCTTC

J gene: TRBJ2-5
V gene: TRBV5-1
clone size: many
D gene: TRBD2
CDR3 protein: CASRRTSGQETQYF
CDR3 DNA: TGCGCCAGCCGGAGGACTAGCGGGCAAGAGACCCAGTACTTC

J gene: TRBJ1-2
V gene: TRBV5-1
clone size: many
D gene: .
CDR3 protein: CASSLVGYGYTF
CDR3 DNA: TGCGCCAGCAGCTTGGTTGGATATGGCTACACCTTC